This T cell receptor beta chain was sequenced in a study of identical twins. Broader study findings: Those out-of-frame alpha sequences shared by twins showed an excess of low generation probability. Beta clonotypes that were abundant in cord blood contained fewer insertions, a pattern absent from memory repertoires.

Trimming shortened V by 4 bases and J by 4 bases, and 16 bases separated the two germline ends. Germline V gene data show CDR1 as LGHDT and CDR2 as YNNKEL (reference sequence). The CDR3 has 15 amino acids. TCRdb used MiXCR to reprocess the 5' RACE reads, holding one entry per CDR3 protein. Among 1.5 million or so distinct CDR3 sequences listed, under 35% were seen once. Remarks on this clonotype: Its antigen remains unidentified.

The clonotype was recovered from a newborn girl in good health. The chain joins TRBV3-1 to TRBJ1-1; D not resolved. Material for sequencing was cord blood. This CDR3 is CASSPPPMSSTEAFF. DNA of the CDR3: TGTGCCAGCAGCCCCCCTCCCATGTCGAGCACTGAAGCTTTCTTT.